Below, one T cell receptor beta chain is given with its context. Its target is unknown. This specimen belongs to a study of cytomegalovirus exposure and HLA in healthy donors. Overall study context: Later analysis reported that the 110 or so validation repertoires shared the platform of the roughly 710 first-cohort repertoires.

Some clones are missing from TCRdb's copy, which holds only in-frame ones; the method was immunoSEQ multiplex PCR. The sample yields a few hundred thousand clones, roughly 91% seen once. The junction had 9 bases not matched to a gene; V was cut back by 5 bases and J by 6 bases. The CDR3 is 15 amino acids. Germline V CDR1 and CDR2: SGHNT, YENEEA. Study results and limitations: The study designated 150 or so TCR beta chains cytomegalovirus-associated. Specific recognition of CMV antigens was confirmed in vitro for three chains (all CMV-associated).

The material sequenced was PBMCs. The source of this sequence is a woman in her 30s in good health and CMV-seronegative. V and J are TRBV11-3 and TRBJ1-2; 10 bases map to TRBD1. The CDR3 nucleotides are TGTGCCAGCAGCCTAAATAGGGACAGGGGCAATGGCTACACCTTC. This encodes CASSLNRDRGNGYTF.